This entry lists 8 T cell receptor beta chains sequenced from one sample in a study of sequential checkpoint blockade in melanoma. Stated treatment: randomized to nivolumab then ipilimumab (arm A) or the reverse (arm B). Assay used: immunoSEQ multiplex PCR; TCRdb lists only in-frame clones, some missing. This sample has 5,600 or so clones, with less than 60% found just once. The specimen was CD8+ T cells sorted from blood (inferred from file names), collected from a patient given nivolumab and ipilimumab in sequence. The receptors derive from a human patient with melanoma. Some clones in this sample may be carry-over from other donors' samples.

This clone appeared a few times. The rearrangement links TRBV5-4 to TRBJ2-7; weak D call: TRBD1 (8 bases). Germline V gene data show CDR1 as SGHNT and CDR2 as YYREEE (reference sequence). V lost 4 bases, J lost 9 bases, and 23 bases lay in between. The CDR3 is 15 amino acids. CDR3 in DNA: TGTGCCAGCAGCCCCACCCCGGGGGGACAGGAGATGCAGTACTTC. It translates to CASSPTPGGQEMQYF. Full variable domain (rest looked up from reference TRBV5-4 and TRBJ2-7): ETGVTQSPTHLIKTRGQQVTLRCSSQSGHNTVSWYQQALGQGPQFIFQYYREEENGRGNFPPRFSGLQFPNYSSELNVNALELDDSALYLCASSPTPGGQEMQYFGPGTRLTVT.

This chain connects TRBV10-3 to TRBJ2-7, with D possibly being TRBD1 (6 bases). Trimming stripped 6 bases from V and 3 bases from J, with 18 bases between. The CDR3 runs to 15 residues. The V gene's germline CDR1 is ENHRY and CDR2 SYGVKD. CDR3: CAIRSHRDINYEQYF. The CDR3 DNA sequence: TGTGCCATCAGATCTCACCGGGACATCAACTACGAGCAGTACTTC.

The genes are TRBV5-1 and TRBJ2-7; 7 nucleotides agree with TRBD2. With V trimmed by 6 bases and J by 4 bases, 10 bases remained unmatched. The CDR3 loop spans 14 amino acids. Germline CDR1 SGHRS, CDR2 YFSETQ. The CDR3 coding sequence is TGCGCCAGCAACCCCCGGGGAGGGAGGTACGAGCAGTACTTC. Translation: CASNPRGGRYEQYF.

This clone was picked up a small number of times. Just one base apart from a much larger clone, this may be a read error. This chain connects TRBV5-1 to TRBJ2-7, with TRBD1 matching 8 bases. The CDR3 spans 15 residues. CDR1 is SGHRS and CDR2 is YFSETQ in the germline V gene. The junction had 10 bases not matched to a gene; V was cut back by 4 bases and J by 4 bases. CDR3 coding DNA: TGCGCCAGCAGCCCCGGACAGGGTCTTATTTACGAGCAGTACTTC. The encoded protein is CASSPGQGLIYEQYF.

In DNA, the CDR3 is TGTGCCAGCACTCCGTCCGGGACAGGGCTTTTCGAGCAGTACTTC. Its protein is CASTPSGTGLFEQYF. The V and J genes are TRBV28 and TRBJ2-7; 9 bases line up with TRBD1. The CDR3 covers 15 residues. J was trimmed by 6 bases and V by 7 bases; bases with no gene match: 13. Germline values: CDR1 MDHEN, CDR2 SYDVKM.

The V gene is TRBV28, the J gene TRBJ1-4; D is uncertain. Per germline, CDR1 MDHEN and CDR2 SYDVKM. With 1 base removed from V and 7 bases from J, the gap between germline ends came to 10 bases. This CDR3 is 14 amino acids long. In DNA, the CDR3 is TGTGCCAGCAGTTTATTTGGAGGCAGTGAAAAACTGTTTTTT. This codes for CASSLFGGSEKLFF. The complete variable domain, with remaining parts taken from reference TRBV28 and TRBJ1-4, reads DVKVTQSSRYLVKRTGEKVFLECVQDMDHENMFWYRQDPGLGLRLIYFSYDVKMKEKGDIPEGYSVSREKKERFSLILESASTNQTSMYLCASSLFGGSEKLFFGSGTQLSVL.

V and J are TRBV15 and TRBJ1-1, with 9 bases matching TRBD1. CDR1 LNHNV and CDR2 YYDKDF come from the germline V gene (reference sequence). The CDR3 consists of 13 residues. V shed 6 bases and J 6 bases; nucleotides not matched to a gene: 5. Written as DNA, the CDR3 is TGTGCCACCAGTAGGACAGGGGTTCCTGAAGCTTTCTTT. Protein product: CATSRTGVPEAFF.

The rearrangement links TRBV15 to TRBJ2-7; possibly TRBD1 for D (6 bases). The CDR3 is 13 residues long. Germline V lookup: CDR1 LNHNV, CDR2 YYDKDF (reference sequence). Between the trimmed V and J ends, which lost 3 bases and 6 bases, there was a span of 12 bases. The CDR3, as DNA: TGTGCCACCAGCAGTTTCGACAGGAGCGAGCAGTACTTC. It yields the protein CATSSFDRSEQYF. Variable domain in full (rest from reference TRBV15 and TRBJ2-7): DAMVIQNPRYQVTQFGKPVTLSCSQTLNHNVMYWYQQKSSQAPKLLFHYYDKDFNNEADTPDNFQSRRPNTSFCFLDIRSPGLGDTAMYLCATSSFDRSEQYFGPGTRLTVT.